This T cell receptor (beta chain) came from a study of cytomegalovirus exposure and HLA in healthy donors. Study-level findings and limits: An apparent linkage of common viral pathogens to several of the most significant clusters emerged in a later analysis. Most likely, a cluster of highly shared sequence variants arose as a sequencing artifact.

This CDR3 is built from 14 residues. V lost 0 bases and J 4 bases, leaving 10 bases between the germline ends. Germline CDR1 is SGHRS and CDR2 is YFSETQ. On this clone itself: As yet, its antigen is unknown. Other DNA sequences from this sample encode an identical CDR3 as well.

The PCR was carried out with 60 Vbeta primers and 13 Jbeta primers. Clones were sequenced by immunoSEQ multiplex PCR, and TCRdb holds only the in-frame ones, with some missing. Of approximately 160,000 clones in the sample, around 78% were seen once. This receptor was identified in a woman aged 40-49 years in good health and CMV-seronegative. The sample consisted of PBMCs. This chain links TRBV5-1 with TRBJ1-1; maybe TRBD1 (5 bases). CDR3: CASSLGGPGTEAFF. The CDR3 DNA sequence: TGCGCCAGCAGCTTGGGGGGCCCGGGCACTGAAGCTTTCTTT.